Below, 2 T cell receptor beta chains from the same sample are listed, as sequenced in a study of vaccination effects on CD4 cells after COVID-19 (dated by TCRdb to 2021 to 2024). In the ViraFEST assay, PBMC were stimulated with viral peptide pools, and TCR sequencing was then used to find antigen-specific CD4+ T cell clonotypes based on their expansion. After more than 9 days of culture, CD4+ T cells were isolated with the EasySep CD4+ T cell isolation kit. Healthy vaccine recipients had no prior SARS-CoV-2 infection, confirmed by negative nucleocapsid antibodies before and after vaccination. No cognate antigen is known for these TCRs. The library was prepared using the immunoSEQ multiplex PCR assay. Held by TCRdb, this immuneACCESS table contains in-frame sequences only and omits some clones. Under half of the omission traces to an unresolved V gene where checked; the cause of the rest is unknown. The table for this sample lists fewer than 70,000 clones; 80% of them were counted only once. Jointly, the top ten make up 10% to 15% of the sample.

Sequences were derived from CD4+ T cells from PBMCs cultured with SARS-CoV-2 spike peptides, sampled before COVID-19 vaccination. This sample's cell subset or site label indicates: SARS-CoV-2 spike overlapping peptide pool stimulation. The receptors here all came from a human donor who received a COVID-19 vaccine.

This chain joins TRBV6-5 and TRBJ1-6; D may be TRBD1 (6 bases). V lost 0 bases and J lost 9, with 15 bases in between. The length of the CDR3 is 16 residues. The germline CDR1 and CDR2 sequences are MNHEY and SVGAGI. CDR3: CASSYSVLQGGSPLHF. CDR3 DNA sequence: TGTGCCAGCAGTTACTCGGTTCTCCAAGGGGGTTCACCCCTCCACTTT.

This chain uses TRBV19 with TRBJ2-2; D uncertain. The CDR3 is made up of 14 amino acids. Between the trimmed V and J ends, which lost 2 bases and 0 bases, there was a span of 4 bases. Germline V gene lookup returns CDR1 LNHDA and CDR2 SQIVND (reference sequence). This CDR3 reads CASSIQPNTGELFF. The CDR3 nucleotides read TGTGCCAGTAGTATACAGCCGAACACCGGGGAGCTGTTTTTT.